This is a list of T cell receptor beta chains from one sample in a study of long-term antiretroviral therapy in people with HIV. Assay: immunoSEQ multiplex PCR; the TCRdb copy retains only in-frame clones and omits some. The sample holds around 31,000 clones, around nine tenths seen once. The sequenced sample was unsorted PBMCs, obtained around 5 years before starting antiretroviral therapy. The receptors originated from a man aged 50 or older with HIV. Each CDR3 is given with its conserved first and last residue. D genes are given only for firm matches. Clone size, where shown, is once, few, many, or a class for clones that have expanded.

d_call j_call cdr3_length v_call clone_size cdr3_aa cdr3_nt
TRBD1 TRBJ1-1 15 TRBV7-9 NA CASSSTRTGGTEAFF TGTGCCAGCAGCTCTACCCGGACAGGGGGCACTGAAGCTTTCTTT
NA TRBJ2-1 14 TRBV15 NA CATSRSRGSDEQFF TGTGCCACCAGCAGAAGTCGTGGGTCCGATGAGCAGTTCTTC
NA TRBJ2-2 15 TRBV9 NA CASSVEGTNTGELFF TGTGCCAGCAGCGTAGAGGGAACCAACACCGGGGAGCTGTTTTTT
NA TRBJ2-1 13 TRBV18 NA CASSPGGDNEQFF TGTGCCAGCTCACCAGGAGGGGACAATGAGCAGTTCTTC
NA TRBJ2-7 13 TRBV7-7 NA CASSLGLREEQYF TGTGCTAGCAGCTTGGGTCTCCGTGAAGAGCAGTACTTC
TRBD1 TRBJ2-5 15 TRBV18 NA CASSPPKQGAATQYF TGTGCCAGCTCACCTCCAAAACAGGGGGCTGCGACCCAGTACTTC
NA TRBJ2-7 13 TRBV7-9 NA CASSYPDHYEQYF TGTGCCAGCAGCTATCCGGACCACTACGAGCAGTACTTC
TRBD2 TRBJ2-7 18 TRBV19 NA CASSNRGLLLAGEYEQYF TGTGCCAGTAGTAATAGGGGTTTACTACTAGCGGGGGAGTACGAGCAGTACTTC
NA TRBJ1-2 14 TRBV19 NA CASSIPQGGYGYTF TGTGCCAGTAGTATTCCCCAGGGCGGCTATGGCTACACCTTC
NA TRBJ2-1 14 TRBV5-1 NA CASSLSPQYNEQFF TGCGCCAGCAGCTTGAGTCCTCAATACAATGAGCAGTTCTTC
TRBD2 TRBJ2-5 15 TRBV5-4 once CASSGRTSVQETQYF TGTGCCAGCAGCGGACGGACTAGCGTCCAAGAGACCCAGTACTTC
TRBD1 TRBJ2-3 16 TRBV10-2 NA CASSPPGTGGPDTQYF TGCGCCAGCAGTCCCCCCGGGACAGGGGGACCAGATACGCAGTATTTT
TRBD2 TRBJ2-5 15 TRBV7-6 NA CASSLVPGGLETQYF TGTGCCAGCAGCTTAGTGCCGGGGGGGTTAGAGACCCAGTACTTC
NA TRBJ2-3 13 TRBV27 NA CASSFISTDTQYF TGTGCCAGCAGTTTCATATCCACAGATACGCAGTATTTT
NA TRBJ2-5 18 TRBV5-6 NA CASSLGTGVTGGWETQYF TGTGCCAGCAGCTTGGGAACAGGGGTCACGGGAGGGTGGGAGACCCAGTACTTC
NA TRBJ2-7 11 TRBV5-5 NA CASSVAYEQYF TGTGCCAGCAGCGTCGCCTACGAGCAGTACTTC
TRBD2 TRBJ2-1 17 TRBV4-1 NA CASSSRNIAGPSNEQFF TGCGCCAGCAGCTCAAGGAATATAGCGGGACCGAGCAATGAGCAGTTCTTC
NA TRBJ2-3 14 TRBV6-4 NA CASSDFPGTDTQYF TGTGCCAGCAGTGACTTTCCGGGAACAGATACGCAGTATTTT
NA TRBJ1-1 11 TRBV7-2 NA CASSPYFQAFF TGTGCCAGCAGCCCCTACTTTCAAGCTTTCTTT
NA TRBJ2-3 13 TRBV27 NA CASSSTLTDTQYF TGTGCCAGCAGCTCGACCCTCACAGATACGCAGTATTTT
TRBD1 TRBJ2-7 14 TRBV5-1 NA CASSSDRGSDEQYF TGCGCCAGCAGCTCAGACAGGGGTTCGGACGAGCAGTACTTC
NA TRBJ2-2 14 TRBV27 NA CASRQFSGAGELFF TGTGCCAGCCGGCAGTTTTCCGGCGCCGGGGAGCTGTTTTTT
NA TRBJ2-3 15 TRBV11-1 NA CATATRGAVGDTQYF TGTGCCACCGCCACCCGGGGCGCCGTGGGAGATACGCAGTATTTT
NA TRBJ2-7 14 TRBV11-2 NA CASSTTRTTYEQYF TGTGCCAGCAGCACGACTAGAACTACGTACGAGCAGTACTTC
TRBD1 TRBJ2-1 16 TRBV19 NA CASSPLGQGWANEQFF TGTGCCAGTAGTCCCCTAGGACAGGGTTGGGCCAATGAGCAGTTCTTC
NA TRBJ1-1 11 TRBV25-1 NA CASREDSRAFF TGTGCCAGCAGGGAAGACAGTCGGGCTTTCTTT
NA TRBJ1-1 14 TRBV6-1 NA CASREKGGIGQAFF TGTGCCAGCAGGGAAAAGGGGGGTATCGGGCAAGCTTTCTTT
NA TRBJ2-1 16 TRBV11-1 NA CASSLRLGGFYNEQFF TGTGCCAGCAGCTTACGGTTGGGGGGTTTCTACAATGAGCAGTTCTTC
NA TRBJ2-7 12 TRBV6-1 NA CASSEHGYEQYF TGTGCCAGCAGTGAACATGGGTACGAGCAGTACTTC
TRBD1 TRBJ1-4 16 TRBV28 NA CASSFSSGTGVEKLFF TGTGCCAGCAGTTTCTCTTCCGGGACAGGGGTTGAAAAACTGTTTTTT
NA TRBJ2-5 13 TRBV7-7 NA CASSPVGVGTQYF TGTGCTAGCAGCCCAGTGGGGGTGGGGACCCAGTACTTC
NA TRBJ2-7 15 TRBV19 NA CASSMDYTDSYEQYF TGTGCCAGTAGTATGGACTACACGGACTCCTACGAGCAGTACTTC
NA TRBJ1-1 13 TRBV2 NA CASTPPGDTEAFF TGTGCCAGCACCCCTCCGGGGGACACTGAAGCTTTCTTT
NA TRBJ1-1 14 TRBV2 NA CASSESRDYAEAFF TGTGCCAGCAGTGAATCGCGGGATTATGCTGAAGCTTTCTTT
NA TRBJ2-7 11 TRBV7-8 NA CASSLVPEQYF TGTGCCAGCAGCTTAGTTCCTGAGCAGTACTTC
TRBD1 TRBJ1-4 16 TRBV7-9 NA CASSTPRTGYNEKLFF TGTGCCAGCAGCACTCCCCGGACAGGGTATAATGAAAAACTGTTTTTT
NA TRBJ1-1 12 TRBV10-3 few CATGGRGTEAFF TGTGCCACGGGGGGCAGGGGCACTGAAGCTTTCTTT
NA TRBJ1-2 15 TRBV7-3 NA CASSQGHGKADGYTF TGTGCCAGCAGCCAGGGACACGGGAAGGCGGATGGCTACACCTTC
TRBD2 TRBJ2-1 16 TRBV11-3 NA CASSFGTSGRVNEQFF TGTGCCAGCAGCTTTGGGACTAGCGGGAGGGTCAATGAGCAGTTCTTC
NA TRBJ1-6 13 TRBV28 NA CATSSRENSPLHF TGTGCCACCTCCAGCAGGGAAAATTCACCCCTCCACTTT
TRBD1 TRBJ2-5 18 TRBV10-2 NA CASSDLAGTGGYSETQYF TGCGCCAGCAGTGATCTGGCCGGGACAGGGGGCTATTCGGAGACCCAGTACTTC
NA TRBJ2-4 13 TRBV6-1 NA CASSERGKNIQYF TGTGCCAGCAGTGAACGGGGCAAAAACATTCAGTACTTC
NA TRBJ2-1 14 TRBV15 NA CATSPATYYSEQFF TGTGCCACCAGCCCGGCAACCTACTATAGTGAGCAGTTCTTC
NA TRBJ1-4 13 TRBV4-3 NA CASSQESVEKLFF TGCGCCAGCAGCCAAGAATCGGTCGAAAAACTGTTTTTT
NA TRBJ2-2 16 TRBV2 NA CASSPRNGGTTGELFF TGTGCCAGCAGTCCGAGAAATGGAGGGACCACCGGGGAGCTGTTTTTT
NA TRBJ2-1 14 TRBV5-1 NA CASSLVGSNNEQFF TGCGCCAGCAGCTTGGTAGGTTCCAACAATGAGCAGTTCTTC
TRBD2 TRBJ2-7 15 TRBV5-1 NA CASSLNGGGYYEQYF TGCGCCAGCAGCTTGAACGGGGGGGGATACTACGAGCAGTACTTC
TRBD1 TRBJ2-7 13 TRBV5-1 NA CASSLGTGAEQYF TGCGCCAGCAGCTTGGGGACAGGGGCCGAGCAGTACTTC
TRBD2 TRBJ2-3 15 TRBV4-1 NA CASSYSGVLTDTQYF TGCGCCAGCAGCTATAGCGGGGTATTAACAGATACGCAGTATTTT